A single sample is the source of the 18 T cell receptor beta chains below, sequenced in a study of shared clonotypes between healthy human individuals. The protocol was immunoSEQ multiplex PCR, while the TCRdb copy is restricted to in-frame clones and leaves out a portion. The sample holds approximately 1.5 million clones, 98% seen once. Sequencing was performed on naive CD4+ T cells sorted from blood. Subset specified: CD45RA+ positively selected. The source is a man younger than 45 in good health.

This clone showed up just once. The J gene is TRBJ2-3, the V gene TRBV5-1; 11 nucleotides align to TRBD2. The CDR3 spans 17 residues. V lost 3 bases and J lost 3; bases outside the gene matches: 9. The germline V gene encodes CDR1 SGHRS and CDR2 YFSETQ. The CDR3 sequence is CASSSDPLAGGTDTQYF. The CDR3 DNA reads TGCGCCAGCAGCTCCGACCCCCTAGCGGGAGGTACAGATACGCAGTATTTT.

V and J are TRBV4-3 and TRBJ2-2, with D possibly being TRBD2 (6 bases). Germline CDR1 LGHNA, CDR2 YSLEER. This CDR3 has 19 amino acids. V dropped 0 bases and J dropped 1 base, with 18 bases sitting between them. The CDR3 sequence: CASSQDGGPSRRNTGELFF. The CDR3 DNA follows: TGCGCCAGCAGCCAAGATGGAGGGCCTAGCCGGCGGAACACCGGGGAGCTGTTTTTT.

The CDR3 spells CASSEAGLRTDTQYF. CDR3 sequence (DNA): TGTGCCAGCAGCGAGGCGGGGCTCCGCACAGATACGCAGTATTTT. This rearrangement joins TRBV9 to TRBJ2-3, with a weak D call TRBD2 (6 bases). CDR3 length: 15 amino acids. Germline CDR1 is SGDLS and CDR2 is YYNGEE. Trimming took 3 bases from V and 1 from J, leaving 12 bases between them. Supplemented by reference TRBV9 and TRBJ2-3, the full variable domain reads DSGVTQTPKHLITATGQRVTLRCSPRSGDLSVYWYQQSLDQGLQFLIQYYNGEERAKGNILERFSAQQFPDLHSELNLSSLELGDSALYFCASSEAGLRTDTQYFGPGTRLTVL.

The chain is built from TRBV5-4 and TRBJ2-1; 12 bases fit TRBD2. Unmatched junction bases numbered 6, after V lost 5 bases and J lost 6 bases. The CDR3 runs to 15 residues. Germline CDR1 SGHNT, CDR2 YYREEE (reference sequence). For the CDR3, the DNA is TGTGCCAGCAGTTCACTAGCGGGAGGAGTCAATGAGCAGTTCTTC. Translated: CASSSLAGGVNEQFF.

The chain's CDR3 is CATFDGLAGGLGELFF. DNA for the CDR3: TGTGCCACTTTTGACGGACTAGCGGGAGGTCTGGGGGAGCTGTTTTTT. V gene TRBV30 combines with J gene TRBJ2-2; 14 positions agree with TRBD2. After removal of 8 bases from V and 8 bases from J, the junction contained 13 bases not matched to a gene. Germline V gene sequence: CDR1 GTSNPN, CDR2 SVGIG (reference sequence). The CDR3 spans 16 residues.

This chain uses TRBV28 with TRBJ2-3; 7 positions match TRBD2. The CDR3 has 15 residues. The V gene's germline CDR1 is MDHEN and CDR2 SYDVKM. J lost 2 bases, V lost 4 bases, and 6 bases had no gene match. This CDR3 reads CASSSVAGLTDTQYF. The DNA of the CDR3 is TGTGCCAGCAGTTCCGTAGCGGGCCTCACAGATACGCAGTATTTT.

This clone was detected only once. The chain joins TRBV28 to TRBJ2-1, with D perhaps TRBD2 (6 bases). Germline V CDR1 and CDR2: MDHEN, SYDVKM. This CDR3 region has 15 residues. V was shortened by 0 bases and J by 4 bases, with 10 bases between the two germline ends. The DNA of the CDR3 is TGTGCCAGCAGTTTATGGACTAGTGGGTACAATGAGCAGTTCTTC. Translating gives CASSLWTSGYNEQFF. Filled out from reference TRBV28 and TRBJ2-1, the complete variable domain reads DVKVTQSSRYLVKRTGEKVFLECVQDMDHENMFWYRQDPGLGLRLIYFSYDVKMKEKGDIPEGYSVSREKKERFSLILESASTNQTSMYLCASSLWTSGYNEQFFGPGTRLTVL.

The CDR3 nucleotides read TGCAGCCATAGCGGGGCAGGGGGGCACGAGCAGTACTTC. The encoded protein is CSHSGAGGHEQYF. V and J are TRBV29-1 and TRBJ2-7; D is perhaps TRBD2 (8 bases). The germline CDR1 and CDR2 sequences are SQVTM and ANQGSEA. The CDR3 spans 13 residues. V shed 8 bases and J shed 5 bases, with 19 bases lying between them.

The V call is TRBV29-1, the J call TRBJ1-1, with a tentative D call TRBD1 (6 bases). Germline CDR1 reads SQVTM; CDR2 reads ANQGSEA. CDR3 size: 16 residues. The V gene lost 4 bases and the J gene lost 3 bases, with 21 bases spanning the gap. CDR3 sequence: CSVGGHSRGGDTEAFF. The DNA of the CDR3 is TGCAGCGTTGGCGGCCATTCCAGGGGAGGTGACACTGAAGCTTTCTTT. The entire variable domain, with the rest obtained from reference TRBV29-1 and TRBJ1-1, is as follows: SAVISQKPSRDICQRGTSLTIQCQVDSQVTMMFWYRQQPGQSLTLIATANQGSEATYESGFVIDKFPISRPNLTFSTLTVSNMSPEDSSIYLCSVGGHSRGGDTEAFFGQGTRLTVV.

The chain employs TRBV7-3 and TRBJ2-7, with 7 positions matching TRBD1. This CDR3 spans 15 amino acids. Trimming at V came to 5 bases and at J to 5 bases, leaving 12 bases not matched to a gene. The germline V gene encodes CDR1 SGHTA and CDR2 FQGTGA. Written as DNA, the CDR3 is TGTGCCAGCAGCCAAACCGGGACAGTGCCCAACGAGCAGTACTTC. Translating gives CASSQTGTVPNEQYF.

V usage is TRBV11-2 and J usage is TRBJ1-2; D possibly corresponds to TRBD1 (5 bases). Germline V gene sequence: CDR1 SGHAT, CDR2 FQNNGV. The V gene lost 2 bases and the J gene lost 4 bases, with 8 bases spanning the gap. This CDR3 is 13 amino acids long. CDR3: CASSLSGLYGYTF. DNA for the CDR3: TGTGCCAGCAGCTTATCAGGGCTCTATGGCTACACCTTC.

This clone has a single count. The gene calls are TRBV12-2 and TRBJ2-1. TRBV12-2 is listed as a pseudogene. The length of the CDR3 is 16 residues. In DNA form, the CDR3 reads TGTGCAAGTCGCCCCACACTCAGGAGCTCCTACAATGAGCAGTTCTTC. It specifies CASRPTLRSSYNEQFF.

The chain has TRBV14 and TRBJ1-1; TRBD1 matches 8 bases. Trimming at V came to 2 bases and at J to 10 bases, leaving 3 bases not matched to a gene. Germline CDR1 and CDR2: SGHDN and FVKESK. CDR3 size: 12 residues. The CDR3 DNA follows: TGTGCCAGCAGCCAACCGGACAGGGTAGCTTTCTTT. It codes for CASSQPDRVAFF.

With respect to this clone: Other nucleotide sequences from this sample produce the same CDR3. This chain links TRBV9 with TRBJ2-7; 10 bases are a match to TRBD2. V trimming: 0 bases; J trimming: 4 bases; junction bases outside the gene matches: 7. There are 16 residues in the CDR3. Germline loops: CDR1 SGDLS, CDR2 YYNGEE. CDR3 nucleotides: TGTGCCAGCAGCGTAGGGCTAGCGGGAGTTGAGTACGAGCAGTACTTC. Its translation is CASSVGLAGVEYEQYF.

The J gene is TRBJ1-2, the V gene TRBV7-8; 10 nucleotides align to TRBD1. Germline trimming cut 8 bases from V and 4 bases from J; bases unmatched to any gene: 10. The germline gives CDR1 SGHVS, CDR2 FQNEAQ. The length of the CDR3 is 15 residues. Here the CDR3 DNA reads TGTGCCAGCCAGCCCTGGGACAGGGGTCCCTATGGCTACACCTTC. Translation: CASQPWDRGPYGYTF.

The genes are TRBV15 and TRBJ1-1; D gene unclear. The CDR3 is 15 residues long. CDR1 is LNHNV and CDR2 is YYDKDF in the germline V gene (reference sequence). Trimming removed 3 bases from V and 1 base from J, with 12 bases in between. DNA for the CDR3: TGTGCCACCAGCAGGAACCTACTAGCGAACACTGAAGCTTTCTTT. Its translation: CATSRNLLANTEAFF.

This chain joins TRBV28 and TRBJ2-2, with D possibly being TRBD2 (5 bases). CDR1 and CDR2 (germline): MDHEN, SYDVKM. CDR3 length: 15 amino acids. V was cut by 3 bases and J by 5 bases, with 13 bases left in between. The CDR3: CASSLAGMGTGELFF. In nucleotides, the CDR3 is TGTGCCAGCAGTTTGGCGGGCATGGGGACCGGGGAGCTGTTTTTT.

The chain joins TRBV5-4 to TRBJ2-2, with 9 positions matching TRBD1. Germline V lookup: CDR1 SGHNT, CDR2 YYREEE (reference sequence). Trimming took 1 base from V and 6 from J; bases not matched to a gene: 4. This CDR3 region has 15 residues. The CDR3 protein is CASSLRDRAAGELFF. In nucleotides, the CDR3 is TGTGCCAGCAGCTTGCGGGACAGGGCTGCCGGGGAGCTGTTTTTT.